The TCR beta chain under discussion was sequenced for a study of T cell responses to AZD1222 COVID-19 vaccine. The germline CDR1 and CDR2 sequences are LGHDT and YNNKEL (reference sequence). The CDR3 length is 12 residues. Trimming took 1 base from V and 7 from J, leaving 4 bases between them. Data came from immunoSEQ multiplex PCR; TCRdb stores just in-frame clones and leaves some out. The data show fewer than 120,000 clones, over 85% seen once. Concerning this clone: Its antigen is not known.

The study's findings and limits: AZD1222 recipients seropositive at baseline numbered only 5 or 6. Repertoire sampling was restricted to post-peak T cell response timepoints.

The rearrangement links TRBV3-1 (or the pseudogene TRBV3-2) to TRBJ2-2; D gene uncertain. Sequencing used peripheral blood, obtained 28 days after the second AZD1222 dose. The clonotype originates from an adult who received the AZD1222 COVID-19 vaccine. The DNA of the CDR3 is TGTGCCAGCAGCCAAGGGGTCGGGGAGCTGTTTTTT. The encoded protein is CASSQGVGELFF.